This T cell receptor beta chain was recorded in a study of blood T cells in healthy people across ages. With a J-beta primer mix and a sample-barcoded 5' primer, a second PCR ran about 7 to 12 cycles. Via MiXCR, TCRdb re-called the 5' RACE reads, giving one row per CDR3 protein. The sample records around 850,000 distinct CDR3 sequences, roughly 40% being singletons. Each sample gave at least 6 million isolated PBMCs. The TCR originated in a man aged 18-30 years in good health. Sequences were obtained from blood.

CDR3 DNA sequence: TGTGCCAGCAGCCTCATCCGGACTAGCGGGTTCACAGATACGCAGTATTTT. Protein sequence: CASSLIRTSGFTDTQYF. The chain employs TRBV11-2 and TRBJ2-3, with 11 bases that match TRBD2. Trimming cost V 5 bases and J 2 bases; bases outside gene matches: 9. Germline V gene lookup returns CDR1 SGHAT and CDR2 FQNNGV. This CDR3 contains 17 residues.